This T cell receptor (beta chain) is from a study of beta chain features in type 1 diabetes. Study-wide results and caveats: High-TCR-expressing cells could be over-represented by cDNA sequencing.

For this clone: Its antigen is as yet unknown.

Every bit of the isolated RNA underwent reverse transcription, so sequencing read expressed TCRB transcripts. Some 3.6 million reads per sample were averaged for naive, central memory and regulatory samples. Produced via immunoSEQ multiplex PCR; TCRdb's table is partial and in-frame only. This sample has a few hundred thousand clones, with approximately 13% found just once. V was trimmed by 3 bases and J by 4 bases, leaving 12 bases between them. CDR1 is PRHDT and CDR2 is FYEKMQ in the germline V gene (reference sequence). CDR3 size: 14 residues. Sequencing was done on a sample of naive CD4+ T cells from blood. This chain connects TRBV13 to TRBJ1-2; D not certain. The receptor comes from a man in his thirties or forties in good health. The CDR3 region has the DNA TGTGCCAGCAGCTTGAACAGAGGTCCCTATGGCTACACCTTC. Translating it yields CASSLNRGPYGYTF.